This record covers a single TCR beta chain. Clones were read by immunoSEQ multiplex PCR, and TCRdb kept only the in-frame ones, dropping some. This table holds fewer than 450,000 clones, more than 75% found once. The data were taken from a study of blood T cell repertoires in COVID-19. The sample consisted of PBMCs or T cells enriched from blood (not recorded which). This TCR was sampled from a young woman who had recovered from COVID-19.

This chain's CDR3 is CASTPSGEGREQYF. The CDR3 DNA sequence: TGCGCCAGCACTCCTTCGGGGGAGGGTCGGGAGCAGTACTTC. The rearrangement links TRBV5-1 to TRBJ2-7; 7 nucleotides line up with TRBD2. Per germline, CDR1 SGHRS and CDR2 YFSETQ. J was trimmed by 7 bases and V by 6 bases; bases with no gene match: 13. There are 14 residues in the CDR3.